This TCR beta chain derives from a study of T cell changes during pregnancy in multiple sclerosis. The CDR3 totals 16 residues. V lost 1 base, J lost 2 bases, and 7 bases stayed unmatched. Germline lookup yields CDR1 SEHNR and CDR2 FQNEAQ (reference sequence). Clones were read by immunoSEQ multiplex PCR, and TCRdb kept only the in-frame ones, dropping some. This sample has roughly 70,000 clones, with about 88% found just once. V usage is TRBV7-9 and J usage is TRBJ2-5, with 7 bases identical to TRBD2. Sequenced here: peripheral blood, sampled before pregnancy. This clonotype originated in a female donor with multiple sclerosis, enrolled in a pregnancy study. CDR3 in amino acids: CASSLGASGYQETQYF. CDR3 bases: TGTGCCAGCAGCTTAGGGGCTAGCGGTTATCAAGAGACCCAGTACTTC.